One and the same sample provided the 22 T cell receptor beta chains below, sequenced in a study of technical replicates of blood from a few donors. Method: immunoSEQ multiplex PCR; TCRdb's copy keeps in-frame clones and lacks some. The data show approximately 100,000 clones, 96% seen once. The sequenced material came from T cells isolated from PBMCs. The receptor source for this set is a human donor in good health.

The chain is built from TRBV11-3 and TRBJ2-5; 12 nucleotides agree with TRBD2. Germline CDR1 and CDR2: SGHNT and YENEEA. The CDR3 length is 15 residues. V was pared by 6 bases and J by 4 bases, with 6 bases of the junction left unmatched. DNA of the CDR3: TGTGCCAGCAGTCGCCTAGCGGGGGGGTTAGAGACCCAGTACTTC. It specifies CASSRLAGGLETQYF.

This rearrangement joins TRBV19 to TRBJ2-7, with unresolved D. Per germline, CDR1 LNHDA and CDR2 SQIVND (reference sequence). This CDR3 contains 14 residues. Trimming shortened V by 3 bases and J by 0 bases, and 9 bases separated the two germline ends. The CDR3 coding sequence is TGTGCCAGTAGTATTATCTGGCCCTCCTACGAGCAGTACTTC. Its protein product is CASSIIWPSYEQYF.

In nucleotides, the CDR3 is TGTGCCAGCAGCCCTCTGTCGGGACTAGCCTACGAGCAGTACTTC. Its protein product is CASSPLSGLAYEQYF. V usage is TRBV9 and J usage is TRBJ2-7; 8 bases line up with TRBD2. CDR3 length: 15 residues. Looked up from germline, CDR1 is SGDLS and CDR2 is YYNGEE. The V segment lost 4 bases and the J segment 2 bases; nucleotides outside the gene matches: 8.

The V call is TRBV15, the J call TRBJ1-2; TRBD1 matches 9 bases. Germline V gene sequence: CDR1 LNHNV, CDR2 YYDKDF (reference sequence). This CDR3 spans 16 amino acids. Losses at the gene ends were 3 bases for V and 8 bases for J; bases not matched to a gene: 13. As DNA, the CDR3 is TGTGCCACCAGCAGGGAAGACAGGGGGACCGGTGAAGGCTACACCTTC. It codes for CATSREDRGTGEGYTF. Combining the CDR3 with reference TRBV15 and TRBJ1-2 gives the whole variable domain DAMVIQNPRYQVTQFGKPVTLSCSQTLNHNVMYWYQQKSSQAPKLLFHYYDKDFNNEADTPDNFQSRRPNTSFCFLDIRSPGLGDTAMYLCATSREDRGTGEGYTFGSGTRLTVV.

The CDR3 sequence: CASRGAGEAFF. CDR3 sequence (DNA): TGTGCCAGCAGGGGAGCGGGTGAAGCTTTCTTT. V and J are TRBV9 and TRBJ1-1; no clear D gene. The CDR3 is 11 residues long. Germline V CDR1 and CDR2: SGDLS, YYNGEE. V dropped 5 bases and J dropped 7 bases, with 9 bases sitting between them.

The chain combines TRBV19 with TRBJ2-7, with TRBD1 matching over 8 bases. Germline lookup yields CDR1 LNHDA and CDR2 SQIVND (reference sequence). After removal of 4 bases from V and 3 bases from J, the junction contained 5 bases not matched to a gene. CDR3 length: 14 amino acids. CDR3 nucleotide sequence: TGTGCCAGTAGTAGAGACAGGGGCTACTACGAGCAGTACTTC. The encoded protein is CASSRDRGYYEQYF. The full variable domain, in which reference TRBV19 and TRBJ2-7 provide the parts outside the CDR3, is DGGITQSPKYLFRKEGQNVTLSCEQNLNHDAMYWYRQDPGQGLRLIYYSQIVNDFQKGDIAEGYSVSREKKESFPLTVTSAQKNPTAFYLCASSRDRGYYEQYFGPGTRLTVT.

V and J are TRBV5-5 and TRBJ2-5; 7 bases line up with TRBD1. In germline, CDR1 is SGHKS, CDR2 YYEKEE (reference sequence). The CDR3 covers 16 residues. With 4 bases clipped from V and 0 bases from J, the junction kept 9 bases outside the gene matches. This CDR3 reads CASSTYRGTYQETQYF. In DNA form, the CDR3 reads TGTGCCAGCAGCACCTACAGGGGTACGTACCAAGAGACCCAGTACTTC.

V usage is TRBV14 and J usage is TRBJ2-4; D is possibly TRBD2 (5 bases). From germline, CDR1 is SGHDN and CDR2 FVKESK. This CDR3 is built from 17 residues. Trimming removed 4 bases from V and 0 bases from J, with 16 bases in between. CDR3 loop: CASSPHSGSLAKNIQYF. CDR3 coding DNA: TGTGCCAGCAGCCCACACTCGGGGAGTCTAGCCAAAAACATTCAGTACTTC.

CDR3 protein: CASSVSGDEQYF. In DNA form, the CDR3 reads TGTGCCAGCAGCGTATCCGGGGACGAGCAGTACTTC. This rearrangement joins TRBV9 to TRBJ2-7; a weak D match, TRBD2 (5 bases). Germline lookup yields CDR1 SGDLS and CDR2 YYNGEE. The CDR3 is 12 amino acids. V was clipped by 1 base and J by 5 bases, with 7 bases between them.

The chain couples TRBV28 to TRBJ2-7; weak D call: TRBD1 (6 bases). V lost 2 bases to trimming and J lost 1 base, with 9 bases between them. The CDR3 loop spans 14 amino acids. Germline V gene sequence: CDR1 MDHEN, CDR2 SYDVKM. The CDR3 coding sequence is TGTGCCAGCAGTTTAAGGGGGATTTCCTACGAGCAGTACTTC. Its translation is CASSLRGISYEQYF.

The rearrangement uses TRBV28 and TRBJ1-3; 10 bases line up with TRBD1. This CDR3 is built from 16 residues. The junction had 8 bases not matched to a gene; V was cut back by 5 bases and J by 4 bases. The germline gives CDR1 MDHEN, CDR2 SYDVKM. This CDR3 is CASSLPDRGHGNTIYF. The CDR3 region has the DNA TGTGCCAGCAGTCTCCCCGACAGGGGGCACGGAAACACCATATATTTT.

The chain couples TRBV19 to TRBJ2-2; D remains ambiguous. Looked up from germline, CDR1 is LNHDA and CDR2 is SQIVND (reference sequence). V lost 5 bases and J lost 2, with 6 bases in between. This CDR3 is built from 13 residues. The CDR3: CASSPTNTGELFF. The CDR3 DNA sequence: TGTGCCAGTAGTCCGACAAACACCGGGGAGCTGTTTTTT.

For the CDR3, the DNA is TGTGCCAGCTCAGGGACAGGATTCTCCTACGAGCAGTACTTC. The encoded protein is CASSGTGFSYEQYF. The V call is TRBV18, the J call TRBJ2-7; 8 bases fit TRBD1. This CDR3 is 14 amino acids long. Per the germline V gene, CDR1 is KGHSH and CDR2 is LQKENI. V lost 5 bases to trimming and J lost 0 bases; unmatched junction nucleotides: 3. The full variable domain, in which reference TRBV18 and TRBJ2-7 provide the parts outside the CDR3, is NAGVMQNPRHLVRRRGQEARLRCSPMKGHSHVYWYRQLPEEGLKFMVYLQKENIIDESGMPKERFSAEFPKEGPSILRIQQVVRGDSAAYFCASSGTGFSYEQYFGPGTRLTVT.

The chain couples TRBV5-5 to TRBJ2-5, with D possibly matching TRBD2 (5 bases). The CDR3 runs 14 residues. V was shortened by 2 bases and J by 2 bases, with 10 bases between the two germline ends. Per germline, CDR1 SGHKS and CDR2 YYEKEE (reference sequence). The CDR3 DNA is TGTGCCAGCAGCTTTCCCCCGGGACAAGAGACCCAGTACTTC. Translated, it gives CASSFPPGQETQYF.

The chain joins TRBV5-4 to TRBJ1-1, with TRBD1 matching over 8 bases. V was pared by 0 bases and J by 2 bases, with 6 bases of the junction left unmatched. Germline CDR1 and CDR2: SGHNT and YYREEE (reference sequence). The CDR3 totals 16 residues. The CDR3 DNA reads TGTGCCAGCAGCTTGGTAGGGACAGGCGCCAACACTGAAGCTTTCTTT. The encoded protein is CASSLVGTGANTEAFF. The full variable domain, rest sourced from reference TRBV5-4 and TRBJ1-1, is ETGVTQSPTHLIKTRGQQVTLRCSSQSGHNTVSWYQQALGQGPQFIFQYYREEENGRGNFPPRFSGLQFPNYSSELNVNALELDDSALYLCASSLVGTGANTEAFFGQGTRLTVV.

The chain couples TRBV5-1 to TRBJ1-3, with D hard to call. The germline V gene has CDR1 SGHRS and CDR2 YFSETQ. The CDR3 totals 15 residues. V gave up 2 bases and J gave up 0 bases, with 9 bases separating them. CDR3 nucleotide sequence: TGCGCCAGCAGCTTTGAGGCCCTCTCTGGAAACACCATATATTTT. As protein: CASSFEALSGNTIYF. Using reference TRBV5-1 and TRBJ1-3 for the parts outside the CDR3, the full variable domain is KAGVTQTPRYLIKTRGQQVTLSCSPISGHRSVSWYQQTPGQGLQFLFEYFSETQRNKGNFPGRFSGRQFSNSRSEMNVSTLELGDSALYLCASSFEALSGNTIYFGEGSWLTVV.

This rearrangement joins TRBV9 to TRBJ2-7; no clear D. The CDR3 runs to 14 residues. V lost 0 bases and J lost 2, with 9 bases in between. Germline lookup yields CDR1 SGDLS and CDR2 YYNGEE. The CDR3 nucleotides are TGTGCCAGCAGCGTAGGCAGTACCCCCTACGAGCAGTACTTC. It encodes CASSVGSTPYEQYF.

The chain combines TRBV5-5 with TRBJ1-1; D unresolved. Germline lookup yields CDR1 SGHKS and CDR2 YYEKEE (reference sequence). This CDR3 spans 14 amino acids. V lost 5 bases to trimming and J lost 1 base, with 12 bases between them. CDR3 bases: TGTGCCAGCAGAACAAGACTCACGAACACTGAAGCTTTCTTT. This codes for CASRTRLTNTEAFF. Variable domain in full (rest from reference TRBV5-5 and TRBJ1-1): DAGVTQSPTHLIKTRGQQVTLRCSPISGHKSVSWYQQVLGQGPQFIFQYYEKEERGRGNFPDRFSARQFPNYSSELNVNALLLGDSALYLCASRTRLTNTEAFFGQGTRLTVV.

This chain connects TRBV12-5 to TRBJ2-1; 16 bases are a match to TRBD2. The length of the CDR3 is 15 residues. Germline trimming cut 6 bases from V and 10 bases from J; bases unmatched to any gene: 6. The germline V gene encodes CDR1 LGHNT and CDR2 FRNRAP. The CDR3 DNA is TGTGCTAGTGGCCTTGGGACTAGCGGGAGGGAGGAGCAGTTCTTC. Translating it yields CASGLGTSGREEQFF. The full variable domain, in which reference TRBV12-5 and TRBJ2-1 provide the parts outside the CDR3, is DARVTQTPRHKVTEMGQEVTMRCQPILGHNTVFWYRQTMMQGLELLAYFRNRAPLDDSGMPKDRFSAEMPDATLATLKIQPSEPRDSAVYFCASGLGTSGREEQFFGPGTRLTVL.

The chain recombines TRBV7-2 with TRBJ2-7, with a weak D call TRBD1 (6 bases). The CDR3 is made up of 13 amino acids. The V end was cut by 5 bases, the J end by 4 bases, with 12 bases between. CDR1 SGHTA and CDR2 FQGNSA come from the germline V gene. CDR3 nucleotide sequence: TGTGCCAGCAGCCCACGGGACATTTACGAGCAGTACTTC. Translated: CASSPRDIYEQYF. The whole variable domain, remainder taken from reference TRBV7-2 and TRBJ2-7, is GAGVSQSPSNKVTEKGKDVELRCDPISGHTALYWYRQSLGQGLEFLIYFQGNSAPDKSGLPSDRFSAERTGGSVSTLTIQRTQQEDSAVYLCASSPRDIYEQYFGPGTRLTVT.

The rearrangement joins TRBV19 to TRBJ2-2, with D perhaps matching TRBD2 (6 bases). Per germline, CDR1 LNHDA and CDR2 SQIVND (reference sequence). The CDR3 totals 15 residues. The V end was cut by 1 base, the J end by 5 bases, with 11 bases between. CDR3 amino acids: CASSIGVRDTGELFF. Here the CDR3 DNA reads TGTGCCAGTAGTATAGGGGTGCGGGATACCGGGGAGCTGTTTTTT.

The V gene is TRBV11-2, the J gene TRBJ2-5, with 14 bases identical to TRBD2. Trimming removed 5 bases from V and 5 bases from J; junction bases left unmatched: 10. There are 17 residues in the CDR3. Germline-derived CDR1 and CDR2 are SGHAT and FQNNGV. CDR3 protein: CASSLPGLAGVGETQYF. The CDR3 DNA sequence: TGTGCCAGCAGCCTGCCGGGACTAGCGGGAGTCGGGGAGACCCAGTACTTC.